The 26 T cell receptor beta chains presented below share a single source sample, sequenced in a study of blood T cell repertoires in COVID-19. The data were produced by immunoSEQ multiplex PCR, yet TCRdb's version contains in-frame clones alone and is incomplete. The profile shows 110,000 to 150,000 clones, about three quarters of them singletons. What was sequenced was peripheral blood. The receptors derive from a woman aged 55-69 years with acute or convalescent COVID-19.

The chain combines TRBV27 with TRBJ1-6, with TRBD1 as a possible D gene (5 bases). V lost 2 bases and J 4 bases, leaving 21 bases between the germline ends. Germline V lookup: CDR1 MNHEY, CDR2 SMNVEV (reference sequence). The CDR3 loop spans 19 amino acids. The CDR3 spells CASSLLRSSNRRYNSPLHF. The DNA of the CDR3 is TGTGCCAGCAGTTTACTTCGGTCCTCCAACAGGCGATATAATTCACCCCTCCACTTT.

The chain joins TRBV19 to TRBJ2-1; 8 bases map to TRBD2. The CDR3 is 16 residues long. CDR1 and CDR2 from the germline V gene are LNHDA and SQIVND (reference sequence). The V gene end was trimmed by 0 bases and the J gene end by 5 bases; junction bases not matched to a gene: 6. This CDR3 reads CASSIDSGGKHNEQFF. The DNA for the CDR3 is TGTGCCAGTAGTATAGATTCGGGAGGGAAACACAATGAGCAGTTCTTC.

This rearrangement joins TRBV29-1 to TRBJ2-7; 7 bases match TRBD2. The CDR3 length is 14 residues. The germline V gene encodes CDR1 SQVTM and CDR2 ANQGSEA. V was clipped by 4 bases and J by 2 bases; unmatched bases: 8. CDR3 sequence (DNA): TGCAGCGTTGGGAGCGGGAAGAGTACCTACGAGCAGTACTTC. Amino acids: CSVGSGKSTYEQYF.

This chain uses TRBV5-1 with TRBJ2-1; D unresolved. The germline gives CDR1 SGHRS, CDR2 YFSETQ. Trimming removed 2 bases at V and 0 bases at J, with 6 bases between. CDR3 length: 14 residues. CDR3 bases: TGCGCCAGCAGCTTCCTGAGCTCCTACAATGAGCAGTTCTTC. Encoded protein: CASSFLSSYNEQFF.

This rearrangement joins TRBV28 to TRBJ1-5; D might be TRBD1 (5 bases). Between the trimmed V and J ends, which lost 6 bases and 4 bases, there was a span of 19 bases. This CDR3 contains 16 residues. The germline gives CDR1 MDHEN, CDR2 SYDVKM. DNA of the CDR3: TGTGCCAGCAGGTATCCGGGGGACGTCCCGAATCAGCCCCAGCATTTT. This gives the protein CASRYPGDVPNQPQHF.

This clone appeared a few times. V usage is TRBV10-3 and J usage is TRBJ1-1, with D unclear. Germline loops: CDR1 ENHRY, CDR2 SYGVKD. There are 13 residues in the CDR3. Deletions cut 3 bases from V and 1 base from J, with 6 bases between. CDR3 protein: CAISDSKNTEAFF. CDR3 bases: TGTGCCATCAGTGACAGTAAGAACACTGAAGCTTTCTTT.

The CDR3 DNA reads TGTGCCAGCAGTTCCCTCCACTTGAGCTCCTACGAGCAGTACTTC. Its protein is CASSSLHLSSYEQYF. The rearrangement joins TRBV28 to TRBJ2-7; D not resolved. Trimming removed 4 bases from V and 0 bases from J, with 13 bases in between. The CDR3 loop spans 15 amino acids. Germline CDR1 MDHEN, CDR2 SYDVKM.

The sample holds one count of this clone. The chain employs TRBV3-1 (or the pseudogene TRBV3-2) and TRBJ2-7; no clear D. The germline V and J ends were trimmed by 2 bases and 3 bases, with 11 bases remaining between them. The germline V gene has CDR1 LGHDT and CDR2 YNNKEL (reference sequence). The CDR3 has 14 amino acids. CDR3 sequence reads: CASSQRAPGYEQYF. As DNA, the CDR3 is TGTGCCAGCAGCCAACGAGCGCCGGGCTACGAGCAGTACTTC.

The sample holds a few counts of this clone. This rearrangement joins TRBV10-3 to TRBJ1-5; possibly TRBD1 for D (6 bases). Germline loops: CDR1 ENHRY, CDR2 SYGVKD. Trimming shortened V by 3 bases and J by 1 base, and 7 bases separated the two germline ends. This CDR3 region has 14 residues. The CDR3 spells CAISDRGSNQPQHF. CDR3 nucleotide sequence: TGTGCCATCAGTGACAGGGGAAGCAATCAGCCCCAGCATTTT.

The chain joins TRBV28 to TRBJ1-2; perhaps TRBD1 as D (5 bases). V was shortened by 6 bases and J by 4 bases, with 12 bases between the two germline ends. CDR1 MDHEN and CDR2 SYDVKM come from the germline V gene. This CDR3 has 13 amino acids. CDR3 in DNA: TGTGCCAGCAGAACAGGAGTCAGCTATGGCTACACCTTC. Residues: CASRTGVSYGYTF.

The chain combines TRBV9 with TRBJ2-7; 8 positions match TRBD2. The V gene's germline CDR1 is SGDLS and CDR2 YYNGEE. J was trimmed by 6 bases and V by 4 bases; bases with no gene match: 9. This CDR3 region has 14 residues. The CDR3 spells CASSPLAGGPEQYF. As DNA, the CDR3 is TGTGCCAGCAGCCCCCTGGCGGGGGGCCCCGAGCAGTACTTC.

This chain uses TRBV29-1 with TRBJ2-1, with D maybe TRBD2 (6 bases). The CDR3 is 14 amino acids. Germline V gene sequence: CDR1 SQVTM, CDR2 ANQGSEA. Deletions cut 6 bases from V and 3 bases from J, with 15 bases between. CDR3 nucleotide sequence: TGCAGCGTGACCGGGACTCAGCTCTACAATGAGCAGTTCTTC. Protein: CSVTGTQLYNEQFF.

The chain joins TRBV7-2 to TRBJ2-7; D is undetermined. V was cut by 0 bases and J by 3 bases, with 15 bases left in between. The CDR3 loop spans 16 amino acids. Germline-derived CDR1 and CDR2 are SGHTA and FQGNSA. CDR3 sequence reads: CASSLAPVTNGYEQYF. Written as DNA, the CDR3 is TGTGCCAGCAGCTTAGCCCCGGTTACTAATGGCTACGAGCAGTACTTC.

This chain joins TRBV28 and TRBJ2-2; 8 nucleotides line up with TRBD2. Trimming removed 1 base from V and 0 bases from J; junction bases left unmatched: 1. The CDR3 sequence is 16 residues long. CDR1 MDHEN and CDR2 SYDVKM come from the germline V gene. The CDR3 here is CASSLYGGANTGELFF. Written as DNA, the CDR3 is TGTGCCAGCAGTTTATACGGGGGGGCGAACACCGGGGAGCTGTTTTTT.

V gene TRBV10-3 combines with J gene TRBJ2-7, with 12 bases aligning to TRBD2. Trimming removed 6 bases from V and 3 bases from J; junction bases left unmatched: 3. The CDR3 consists of 14 residues. CDR1 is ENHRY, CDR2 SYGVKD, per germline. The CDR3 region is CAIRETSGSYEQYF. The DNA of the CDR3 is TGTGCCATCAGGGAGACTAGCGGGAGCTACGAGCAGTACTTC.

V and J are TRBV12-3 or TRBV12-4 and TRBJ1-1; weak D call: TRBD1 (6 bases). The CDR3 is 12 amino acids. The V gene lost 3 bases and the J gene lost 11 bases, with 13 bases spanning the gap. CDR3 sequence: CASSLSGARAFF. Here the CDR3 DNA reads TGTGCCAGCAGTTTGTCAGGGGCCAGGGCTTTCTTT.

The chain has TRBV5-4 and TRBJ2-7; 9 nucleotides line up with TRBD2. The germline V gene has CDR1 SGHNT and CDR2 YYREEE (reference sequence). The CDR3 is 17 amino acids. The junction had 9 bases not matched to a gene; V was cut back by 0 bases and J by 2 bases. CDR3 coding DNA: TGTGCCAGCAGCTTGGCCAAAGGAGCGGGAGGCCCCTACGAGCAGTACTTC. It yields the protein CASSLAKGAGGPYEQYF.

V usage is TRBV5-1 and J usage is TRBJ2-5, with D possibly being TRBD1 (6 bases). The CDR3 spans 15 residues. Trimming stripped 0 bases from V and 4 bases from J, with 13 bases between. CDR1 SGHRS and CDR2 YFSETQ come from the germline V gene. This chain's CDR3 is CASSLEGRGIETQYF. DNA of the CDR3: TGCGCCAGCAGCTTGGAGGGCAGGGGAATAGAGACCCAGTACTTC.

This clone was counted only a few times. V gene TRBV28 combines with J gene TRBJ1-5; no definite D call. Germline assignment: CDR1 MDHEN and CDR2 SYDVKM. Trimming pared 3 bases from V and 7 bases from J, leaving 10 bases between. This CDR3 has 13 residues. The DNA of the CDR3 is TGTGCCAGCAGTTTCCTAAACAGCCAGCCCCAGCATTTT. Residues: CASSFLNSQPQHF.

This chain links TRBV7-2 with TRBJ1-1, with TRBD1 identical over 11 bases. Germline CDR1 is SGHTA and CDR2 is FQGNSA. The V gene end was trimmed by 2 bases and the J gene end by 11 bases; junction bases not matched to a gene: 7. The CDR3 is 14 amino acids. The CDR3 here is CASSLPGQGVRAFF. The CDR3 region has the DNA TGTGCCAGCAGCTTACCGGGACAGGGGGTTCGGGCTTTCTTT. The full variable domain, completed using reference TRBV7-2 and TRBJ1-1, is GAGVSQSPSNKVTEKGKDVELRCDPISGHTALYWYRQSLGQGLEFLIYFQGNSAPDKSGLPSDRFSAERTGGSVSTLTIQRTQQEDSAVYLCASSLPGQGVRAFFGQGTRLTVV.

This clone was found once. The genes are TRBV7-8 and TRBJ1-1, with D possibly matching TRBD1 (5 bases). V lost 2 bases and J lost 0, with 13 bases in between. The CDR3 has 16 amino acids. Looked up from germline, CDR1 is SGHVS and CDR2 is FQNEAQ. As DNA, the CDR3 is TGTGCCAGCAGCTTAAGGGGCGTCGGCATGAACACTGAAGCTTTCTTT. Encoded protein: CASSLRGVGMNTEAFF.

This clone showed up just a few times. The rearrangement links TRBV12-3 or TRBV12-4 to TRBJ1-1; TRBD1 aligns across 7 bases. This CDR3 has 13 amino acids. V was clipped by 6 bases and J by 7 bases; unmatched bases: 8. The CDR3, as DNA: TGTGCCAGCAGCCAGGGACAGACTAATGAAGCTTTCTTT. Translated, it gives CASSQGQTNEAFF.

This clone was recorded once. V and J are TRBV3-1 (or the pseudogene TRBV3-2) and TRBJ1-5, with TRBD1 matching 8 bases. The CDR3 contains 14 residues. The germline V gene encodes CDR1 LGHDT and CDR2 YNNKEL (reference sequence). The V segment lost 2 bases and the J segment 9 bases; nucleotides outside the gene matches: 6. Written as DNA, the CDR3 is TGTGCCAGCAGCCAAACCAGGGGGCGTACGCCCCAGCATTTT. This codes for CASSQTRGRTPQHF.

The V gene is TRBV7-8, the J gene TRBJ2-1; 13 nucleotides agree with TRBD2. Per germline, CDR1 SGHVS and CDR2 FQNEAQ. The V gene end was trimmed by 3 bases and the J gene end by 4 bases; junction bases not matched to a gene: 6. The CDR3 is 17 residues long. The CDR3 sequence is CASSLGLAGLDYNEQFF. In nucleotides, the CDR3 is TGTGCCAGCAGCTTGGGACTAGCGGGACTCGATTACAATGAGCAGTTCTTC.

V gene TRBV19 combines with J gene TRBJ2-1; a weak D match, TRBD2 (6 bases). With 1 base removed from V and 3 bases from J, the gap between germline ends came to 7 bases. CDR1 is LNHDA, CDR2 SQIVND, per germline (reference sequence). This CDR3 spans 14 amino acids. The CDR3 loop reads CASSIAGVYNEQFF. For the CDR3, the DNA is TGTGCCAGTAGTATAGCGGGAGTCTACAATGAGCAGTTCTTC.

V gene TRBV13 combines with J gene TRBJ2-2; D gene uncertain. In germline, CDR1 is PRHDT, CDR2 FYEKMQ (reference sequence). The CDR3 contains 15 residues. V shed 3 bases and J shed 4 bases, with 12 bases lying between them. The CDR3 region is CASSFMIGGTGELFF. The DNA of the CDR3 is TGTGCCAGCAGCTTCATGATCGGCGGCACCGGGGAGCTGTTTTTT. The full variable domain, in which reference TRBV13 and TRBJ2-2 provide the parts outside the CDR3, is AAGVIQSPRHLIKEKRETATLKCYPIPRHDTVYWYQQGPGQDPQFLISFYEKMQSDKGSIPDRFSAQQFSDYHSELNMSSLELGDSALYFCASSFMIGGTGELFFGEGSRLTVL.